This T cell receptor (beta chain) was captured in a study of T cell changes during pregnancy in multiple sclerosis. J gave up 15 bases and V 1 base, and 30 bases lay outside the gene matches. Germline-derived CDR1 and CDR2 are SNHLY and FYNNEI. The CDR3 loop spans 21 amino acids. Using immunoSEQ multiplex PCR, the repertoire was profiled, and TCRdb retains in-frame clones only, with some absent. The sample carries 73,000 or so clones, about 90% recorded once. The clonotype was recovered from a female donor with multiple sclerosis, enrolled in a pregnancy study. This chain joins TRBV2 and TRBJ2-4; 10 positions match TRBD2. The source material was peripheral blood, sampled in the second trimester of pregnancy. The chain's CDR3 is CASSEDESGGAIPMGRSVMYF. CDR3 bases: TGTGCCAGCAGTGAAGATGAAAGCGGGGGGGCTATTCCCATGGGTCGATCTGTGATGTACTTC. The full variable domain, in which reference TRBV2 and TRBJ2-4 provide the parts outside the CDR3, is EPEVTQTPSHQVTQMGQEVILRCVPISNHLYFYWYRQILGQKVEFLVSFYNNEISEKSEIFDDQFSVERPDGSNFTLKIRSTKLEDSAMYFCASSEDESGGAIPMGRSVMYFGAGTRLSVL.